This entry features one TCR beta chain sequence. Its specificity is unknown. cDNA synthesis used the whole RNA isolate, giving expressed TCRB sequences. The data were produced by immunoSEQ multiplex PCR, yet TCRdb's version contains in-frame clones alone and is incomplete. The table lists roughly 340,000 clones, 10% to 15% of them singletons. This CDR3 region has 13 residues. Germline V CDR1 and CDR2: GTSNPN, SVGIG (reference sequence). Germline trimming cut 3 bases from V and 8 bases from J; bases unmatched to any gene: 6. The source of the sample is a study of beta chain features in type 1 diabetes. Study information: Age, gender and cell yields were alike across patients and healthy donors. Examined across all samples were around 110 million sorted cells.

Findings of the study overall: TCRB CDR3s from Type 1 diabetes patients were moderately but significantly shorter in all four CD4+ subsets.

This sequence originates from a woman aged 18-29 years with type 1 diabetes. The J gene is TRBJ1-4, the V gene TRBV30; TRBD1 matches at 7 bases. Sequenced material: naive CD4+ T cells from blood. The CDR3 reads CAWRWTGVEKLFF. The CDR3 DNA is TGTGCCTGGAGATGGACAGGTGTAGAAAAACTGTTTTTT.